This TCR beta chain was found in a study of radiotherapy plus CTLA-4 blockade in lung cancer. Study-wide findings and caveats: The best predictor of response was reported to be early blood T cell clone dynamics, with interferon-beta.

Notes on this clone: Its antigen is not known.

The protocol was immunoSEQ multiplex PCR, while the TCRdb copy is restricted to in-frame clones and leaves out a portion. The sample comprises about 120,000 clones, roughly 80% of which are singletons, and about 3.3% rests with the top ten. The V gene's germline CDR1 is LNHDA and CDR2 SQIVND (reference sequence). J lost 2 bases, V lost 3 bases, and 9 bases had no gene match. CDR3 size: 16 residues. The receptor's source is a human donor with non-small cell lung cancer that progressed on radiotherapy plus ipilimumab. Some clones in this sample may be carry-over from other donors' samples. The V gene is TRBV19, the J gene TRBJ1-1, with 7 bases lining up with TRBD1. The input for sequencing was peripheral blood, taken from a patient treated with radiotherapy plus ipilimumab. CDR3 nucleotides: TGTGCCAGTAGTATGGCCGGCAGGGGGAGAAACACTGAAGCTTTCTTT. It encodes CASSMAGRGRNTEAFF.